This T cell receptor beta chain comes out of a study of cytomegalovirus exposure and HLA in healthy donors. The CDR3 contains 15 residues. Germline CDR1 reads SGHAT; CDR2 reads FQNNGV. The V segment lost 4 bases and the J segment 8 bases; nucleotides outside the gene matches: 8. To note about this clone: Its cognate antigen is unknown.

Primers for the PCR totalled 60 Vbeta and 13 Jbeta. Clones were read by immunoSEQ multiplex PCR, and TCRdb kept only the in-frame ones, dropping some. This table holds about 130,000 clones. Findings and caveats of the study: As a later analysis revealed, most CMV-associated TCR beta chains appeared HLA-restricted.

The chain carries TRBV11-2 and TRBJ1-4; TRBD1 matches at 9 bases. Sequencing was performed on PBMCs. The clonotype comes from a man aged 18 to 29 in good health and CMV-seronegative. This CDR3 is CASSSRGQGGEKLFF. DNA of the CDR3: TGTGCCAGCAGCTCAAGGGGACAGGGAGGGGAAAAACTGTTTTTT. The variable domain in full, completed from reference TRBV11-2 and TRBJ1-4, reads EAGVAQSPRYKIIEKRQSVAFWCNPISGHATLYWYQQILGQGPKLLIQFQNNGVVDDSQLPKDRFSAERLKGVDSTLKIQPAKLEDSAVYLCASSSRGQGGEKLFFGSGTQLSVL.